The next 11 T cell receptor beta chains were all read from a single sample in a study of a mutant IDH1 vaccine in newly diagnosed glioma. Here immunoSEQ multiplex PCR was the method, and the copy in TCRdb shows in-frame clones only, minus some. The sample lists 55,000 to 70,000 clones, roughly 90% occurring once. The time point was: week 11, during vaccination. Each dose of the vaccine consisted of 300 ug of mutant IDH1 20-mer peptide, with topical imiquimod. Their cognate antigens are unknown. Sequenced material: PBMCs, taken from a glioma patient whose treatment included an IDH1 peptide vaccine. The receptor set was obtained from a man aged 35 to 55 with glioma.

V and J are TRBV28 and TRBJ2-2, with TRBD1 identical over 9 bases. The CDR3 length is 19 residues. Per germline, CDR1 MDHEN and CDR2 SYDVKM. V lost 5 bases, J lost 3 bases, and 16 bases stayed unmatched. CDR3 nucleotides: TGTGCCAGCAGTCGAACTATACCCAACAGGGGGCGGCACACCGGGGAGCTGTTTTTT. This translates into CASSRTIPNRGRHTGELFF.

J is TRBJ2-5 and V is TRBV6-5; D is uncertain. The germline V and J ends were trimmed by 0 bases and 1 base, with 6 bases remaining between them. Germline V gene data show CDR1 as MNHEY and CDR2 as SVGAGI. This CDR3 contains 14 residues. CDR3 DNA sequence: TGTGCCAGCAGTTACTCCCTGACCCAAGAGACCCAGTACTTC. This encodes CASSYSLTQETQYF.

The rearrangement links TRBV11-3 to TRBJ2-5; 7 bases align to TRBD1. Looked up from germline, CDR1 is SGHNT and CDR2 is YENEEA. The ends lost 0 bases at V and 5 bases at J; junction bases unmatched: 6. CDR3 length: 15 residues. The CDR3 region has the DNA TGTGCCAGCAGCTTAGATTACTCCAGGGGGGAGACCCAGTACTTC. Encoded protein: CASSLDYSRGETQYF.

This rearrangement joins TRBV2 to TRBJ2-6; D is unresolved. V was pared by 3 bases and J by 0 bases, with 6 bases between. Germline V lookup: CDR1 SNHLY, CDR2 FYNNEI. The CDR3 length is 15 residues. The DNA for the CDR3 is TGTGCCAGCAGTGATGGGGTCTCTGGGGCCAACGTCCTGACTTTC. As protein: CASSDGVSGANVLTF.

In this sample, this clone turned up once. This sequence joins TRBV28 and TRBJ1-2; D uncertain. The CDR3 has 15 amino acids. V was trimmed by 2 bases and J by 0 bases, leaving 10 bases between them. Per germline, CDR1 MDHEN and CDR2 SYDVKM. The CDR3 DNA reads as TGTGCCAGCAGTTTAAGGGCGACTACTAACTATGGCTACACCTTC. As protein: CASSLRATTNYGYTF.

The table lists this clone with a few counts. The chain employs TRBV5-6 and TRBJ2-1, with 12 bases that match TRBD1. The CDR3 has 15 residues. Unmatched junction bases numbered 8, after V lost 4 bases and J lost 9 bases. Germline CDR1 SGHDT, CDR2 YYEEEE. The CDR3 bases are TGTGCCAGCAGCCCAAAGGGACAGGGGGCTCGTGAGCAGTTCTTC. Translating it yields CASSPKGQGAREQFF.

This chain uses TRBV11-3 with TRBJ2-4; D may correspond to TRBD1 or TRBD2 (5 bases each). This CDR3 contains 17 residues. Per the germline V gene, CDR1 is SGHNT and CDR2 is YENEEA. V was cut by 5 bases and J by 1 base, with 18 bases left in between. CDR3 loop: CASSQRTAGTAKNIQYF. The CDR3 region has the DNA TGTGCCAGCAGCCAGAGGACCGCCGGGACGGCCAAAAACATTCAGTACTTC.

The chain has TRBV30 and TRBJ2-4; no clear D gene. Looked up from germline, CDR1 is GTSNPN and CDR2 is SVGIG (reference sequence). The CDR3 runs 13 residues. In nucleotides, the CDR3 is TGTGGCGCGTATAAGCCCCAAGGAAACATTCAGTACTTC. It codes for CGAYKPQGNIQYF.

This rearrangement joins TRBV7-2 to TRBJ2-2; D ambiguous. Germline assignment: CDR1 SGHTA and CDR2 FQGNSA. The CDR3 runs 14 residues. V was pared by 0 bases and J by 5 bases, with 7 bases between. For the CDR3, the DNA is TGTGCCAGCAGCTTAGCGCCCGGGACCGGGGAGCTGTTTTTT. Its translation: CASSLAPGTGELFF.

The chain uses TRBV5-4 and TRBJ1-2; D not certain. Germline values: CDR1 SGHNT, CDR2 YYREEE (reference sequence). V was shortened by 0 bases and J by 6 bases, with 15 bases between the two germline ends. The CDR3 spans 15 residues. The CDR3 sequence: CASSLAWTKPNGYTF. Here the CDR3 DNA reads TGTGCCAGCAGCTTGGCCTGGACCAAACCGAATGGCTACACCTTC.

This clone is medium-sized (0.01 to 0.1%) within its sample. V gene TRBV6-4 combines with J gene TRBJ1-2; perhaps TRBD1 as D (6 bases). Trimming took off 2 bases at V and 4 bases at J, with 17 bases between the two ends. The germline gives CDR1 MRHNA, CDR2 SNTAGT. The CDR3 sequence is 16 residues long. CDR3 loop: CASSDEAGGLRYGYTF. Written as DNA, the CDR3 is TGTGCCAGCAGTGACGAGGCGGGGGGGCTACGCTATGGCTACACCTTC.